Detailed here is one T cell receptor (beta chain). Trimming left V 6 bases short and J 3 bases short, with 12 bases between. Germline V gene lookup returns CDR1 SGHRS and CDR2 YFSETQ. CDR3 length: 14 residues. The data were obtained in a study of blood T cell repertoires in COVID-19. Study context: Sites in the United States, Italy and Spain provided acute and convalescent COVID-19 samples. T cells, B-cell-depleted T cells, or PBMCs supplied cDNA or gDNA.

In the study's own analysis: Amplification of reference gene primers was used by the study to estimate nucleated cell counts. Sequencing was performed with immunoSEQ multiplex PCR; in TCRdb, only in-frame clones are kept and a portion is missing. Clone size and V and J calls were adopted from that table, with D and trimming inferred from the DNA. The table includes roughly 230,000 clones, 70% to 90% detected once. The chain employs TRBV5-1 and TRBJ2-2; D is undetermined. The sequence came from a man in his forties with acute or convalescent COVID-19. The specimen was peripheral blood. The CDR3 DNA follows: TGCGCCAGCACTCGGGTGGCGGACACCGGGGAGCTGTTTTTT. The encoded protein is CASTRVADTGELFF.